This TCR beta chain was identified during a study of PD-1 blockade in classical Hodgkin lymphoma (dated by TCRdb to the early 2020s). Describing the broader study: Nivolumab dosing was 3 mg/kg intravenously every 2 weeks, continuing until either disease progression or unacceptable toxicity. A peripheral blood immune signature of response to PD-1 blockade in classical Hodgkin lymphoma was defined using TCR beta sequencing and CyTOF. The study at large found these results: A significant rise by C4D1 was seen in CD4+ but not CD8+ TCR diversity (p=0.0027 vs p=0.16), with the rise being most apparent in complete responders (p=0.02). The study covered only a single clinical trial cohort, and the causes of the repertoire differences, possibly disease activity or prior therapy, were still not defined. Lower diversity was observed in patients in whom nivolumab was started less than 1 year after ASCT, and these patients were excluded from later analyses so that confounding by immune reconstitution would be avoided. Newly diagnosed patients were reported to have lower baseline TCR diversity than healthy donors, and relapsed/refractory patients were reported to have lower baseline TCR diversity still. Baseline diversity similar to that of newly diagnosed patients was observed in trial patients achieving complete response, whereas significantly lower diversity was observed in partial responders and progressors.

Of note for this clone: The clone's antigen remains unknown. Qualities for individual bases were not recorded, and no much larger clone is one base off.

Genomic DNA was extracted with the Qiagen DNeasy kit from unsorted PBMCs and from negatively selected CD4+ and CD8+ fractions. TCR beta CDR3 regions were subjected to amplification by immunoSEQ multiplex PCR with primers that anneal to V and J segments. A synthetic immune receptor repertoire was used to minimize amplification bias, and any remaining bias was removed computationally after sequencing. Processing in the source paper ran as follows. Repertoire diversity was quantified as the Shannon entropy index using custom Python scripts. The unsorted, CD4+ and CD8+ repertoires were each analyzed separately, with the exception of combined analyses, where CD4+ and CD8+ sequences were merged in silico. A clone was considered expanded if an increase in frequency of at least 2-fold after treatment relative to C1D1 was found, and a pseudocount of 0.5 was applied to clones undetected at baseline. Singleton clones were defined as clones with 0 or 1 copy at C1D1, and non-singleton clones were defined as clones with 2 or more copies. Clones expanded in unsorted samples were annotated as CD4+, CD8+ or unknown by matching protein sequences in sorted samples from the same patient. Wilcoxon tests were applied to paired samples to test diversity changes from C1D1 to C4D1. TCRdb re-hosts the immuneACCESS table, in-frame sequences only. Its copies lack some clones; in the studies checked, an unresolved V gene accounts for under half of them, and the cause for the rest is not known. The V and J calls and clone size were taken over from that table, and D and trimming were inferred from the DNA. In this sample the table shows about 98,000 clones, roughly 81% of which occur a single time. 15% to 20% of the sample goes to the ten largest clones.

The sample's time point label, in plain terms: cycle 2 day 1 (C2D1) of nivolumab. Every trial patient had relapsed after autologous stem cell transplantation, and cohorts A, B and C differed in prior brentuximab vedotin exposure. The trial cohort included roughly 60 patients with relapsed/refractory classical Hodgkin lymphoma, and each patient had a best overall response of complete response, partial response or progressive disease. In the multi-cohort phase II CheckMate 205 trial, trial patients received single-agent nivolumab. An independent review committee assessed best overall response by applying the 2007 International Working Group response criteria. Trial PBMCs were collected immediately before nivolumab initiation (C1D1) and during therapy at cycle 2 day 1 and cycle 4 day 1. Peripheral blood was collected in 8 mL Vacutainer Cell Preparation Tubes, from which PBMCs were isolated by centrifugation and then cryopreserved.

The source was peripheral blood mononuclear cells (PBMCs), collected before the second cycle of nivolumab. The TCR originated in a human donor with classical Hodgkin lymphoma.

For the CDR3, the sequence is CASSWTWGADTQYF. Here is the DNA: TGTGCCAGCAGCTGGACCTGGGGGGCAGATACGCAGTATTTT. The sequence joins TRBV5-6 to TRBJ2-3; D gene: possibly TRBD2, on 6 matching bases. The CDR3 covers 14 residues, taking in both the cysteine and the phenylalanine. The read is trimmed to its CDR3 DNA, 42 bases read in frame from base 1. A distance of 12 bases separates the germline ends of V and J, which lose 3 bases and 4 bases respectively. CDR1 and CDR2 (SGHDT, YYEEEE) derive from the germline V gene.